A few counts support the clone carrying this T cell receptor (beta chain). The data are from a study of regulatory T cells in long-lasting Graves disease. Germline CDR1 reads DFQATT; CDR2 reads SNEGSKA (reference sequence). Trimming shortened V by 3 bases and J by 7 bases, and 12 bases separated the two germline ends. This CDR3 is 12 amino acids long. According to the study, TCR beta libraries were built with iRepertoire HTBI primers and CDR3-region Arm-PCR. TCRdb called the multiplex PCR reads again in MiXCR, with one record for every CDR3 protein. Of hundreds of thousands of distinct CDR3 sequences listed, around 15% were seen once; the top ten hold roughly 25%. Time point: newly diagnosed GD, antithyroid drugs for less than 3 months. The TCR library was prepared using RNA isolated from PBMCs. Diagnosing Graves' disease relied on the American Thyroid Association guidelines. This same sample was also taken into another study, of T cells in Graves' hyperthyroidism and ophthalmopathy. That work states: Primed by the HTBI set, a first-round RT-PCR was run on the TCR CDR3.

V and J are TRBV20-1 and TRBJ1-1; D remains unclear. The sample in question was peripheral blood mononuclear cells (PBMCs), obtained at new diagnosis, from a patient treated with antithyroid drugs. This TCR derives from a woman aged 35-65 years with Graves disease. The CDR3 region has the DNA TGCAGTGCTAGGAGGCACGGGCATGAAGCTTTCTTT. Translating it yields CSARRHGHEAFF.